The next 27 T cell receptor beta chains were all read from a single sample in a study of T-cell reconstitution after alpha-beta-depleted transplantation in children. TCRbeta library construction was performed incorporating unique molecular identifiers. TCRdb reprocessed the PCR reads via MiXCR and lists one record per CDR3 protein. The data show around 960,000 distinct CDR3 sequences, roughly 29% seen once. This specimen consisted of PBMCs, mostly from graft donor cells, obtained 360 days after TCRalphabeta/CD19-depleted stem cell transplant. The receptors here all came from a boy younger than two who had a stem cell transplant for SCID, so the T cells may come from the graft donor.

This chain links TRBV20-1 with TRBJ2-5; 9 nucleotides line up with TRBD2. The CDR3 loop spans 17 amino acids. Germline V gene data show CDR1 as DFQATT and CDR2 as SNEGSKA (reference sequence). Germline trimming cut 6 bases from V and 4 bases from J; bases unmatched to any gene: 18. The CDR3 DNA follows: TGCAGTGCCCAATCGCACAAGCGGGGGGACTCTCGAGAGACCCAGTACTTC. Translated: CSAQSHKRGDSRETQYF.

The V call is TRBV7-2, the J call TRBJ2-3; 10 bases match TRBD2. The junction had 7 bases not matched to a gene; V was cut back by 4 bases and J by 6 bases. The V gene's germline CDR1 is SGHTA and CDR2 FQGNSA. The CDR3 extends over 15 amino acids. CDR3 in DNA: TGTGCCAGCAGCTCACGGAGGACTAGCGGTGATACGCAGTATTTT. Residues: CASSSRRTSGDTQYF.

This rearrangement joins TRBV12-3 or TRBV12-4 to TRBJ2-7; 7 bases fit TRBD1. The CDR3 sequence is 13 residues long. J lost 4 bases, V lost 6 bases, and 6 bases had no gene match. The CDR3: CASRSRQGYEQYF. DNA for the CDR3: TGTGCCAGCAGGAGCAGACAGGGATACGAGCAGTACTTC.

The chain combines TRBV7-9 with TRBJ1-2; the match to TRBD1 covers 7 bases. This CDR3 is built from 16 residues. In germline, CDR1 is SEHNR, CDR2 FQNEAQ (reference sequence). V shed 5 bases, J shed 4 bases, and the junction held 13 bases outside the gene matches. The CDR3 loop is CASSRGLGQKLYGYTF. For the CDR3, the DNA is TGTGCCAGCAGCAGAGGGTTGGGACAGAAACTCTATGGCTACACCTTC. The whole variable domain, remainder taken from reference TRBV7-9 and TRBJ1-2, is DTGVSQNPRHKITKRGQNVTFRCDPISEHNRLYWYRQTLGQGPEFLTYFQNEAQLEKSRLLSDRFSAERPKGSFSTLEIQRTEQGDSAMYLCASSRGLGQKLYGYTFGSGTRLTVV.

As for this clonotype: The limits of the CDR3 on the DNA are not certain, so only TCRdb's listed CDR3 is given. The rearrangement joins TRBV23-1 to TRBJ2-2; the tabulated D call, TRBD1, remains unverified against the DNA. TRBV23-1 is identified as an open reading frame with a role that is uncertain. The CDR3 length equals 16 residues, ends included. CDR3 region: CASIDGTGVTPGSCFF.

The chain employs TRBV7-3 and TRBJ2-1, with TRBD2 matching over 10 bases. Looked up from germline, CDR1 is SGHTA and CDR2 is FQGTGA. V lost 1 base and J lost 1; bases outside the gene matches: 1. This CDR3 is 16 amino acids long. CDR3 DNA: TGTGCCAGCAGCTTAATAGCGGGGGGTTCCTACAATGAGCAGTTCTTC. Protein: CASSLIAGGSYNEQFF.

The chain employs TRBV5-1 and TRBJ2-5; 7 bases align to TRBD1. The length of the CDR3 is 15 residues. V was clipped by 4 bases and J by 6 bases; unmatched bases: 12. Germline V gene sequence: CDR1 SGHRS, CDR2 YFSETQ. This CDR3 is CASSQPDRDVKTQYF. DNA for the CDR3: TGCGCCAGCAGCCAACCCGACAGGGACGTGAAGACCCAGTACTTC.

The V and J genes are TRBV5-1 and TRBJ2-1; TRBD1 might be the D (6 bases). CDR1 and CDR2 from the germline V gene are SGHRS and YFSETQ. V shed 3 bases and J shed 8 bases, with 27 bases lying between them. This CDR3 region has 18 residues. The CDR3 loop reads CASSSRPPIQGYLDEQFF. DNA of the CDR3: TGCGCCAGCAGCTCCCGACCCCCTATACAGGGATACTTGGATGAGCAGTTCTTC. The whole variable domain, remainder taken from reference TRBV5-1 and TRBJ2-1, is KAGVTQTPRYLIKTRGQQVTLSCSPISGHRSVSWYQQTPGQGLQFLFEYFSETQRNKGNFPGRFSGRQFSNSRSEMNVSTLELGDSALYLCASSSRPPIQGYLDEQFFGPGTRLTVL.

The CDR3, as DNA: TGCGCCAGCAGCTTGCAGCGTACCCAAGAGACCCAGTACTTC. Amino acid sequence: CASSLQRTQETQYF. The chain recombines TRBV5-1 with TRBJ2-5; D not certain. V lost 1 base to trimming and J lost 1 base, with 8 bases between them. This CDR3 spans 14 amino acids. The germline CDR1 and CDR2 sequences are SGHRS and YFSETQ.

The sample holds one count of this clonotype. The gene calls are TRBV29-1 and TRBJ2-1, with 7 nucleotides matching TRBD1. Germline CDR1 SQVTM, CDR2 ANQGSEA. This CDR3 spans 12 amino acids. The trim removed 6 bases at V and 10 bases at J, leaving 9 bases unmatched. The CDR3 sequence is CSVAGTAPEQFF. CDR3 sequence (DNA): TGCAGCGTAGCCGGGACAGCTCCGGAGCAGTTCTTC.

This clonotype was seen a few times. This chain uses TRBV19 with TRBJ1-2; 7 nucleotides line up with TRBD1. J lost 4 bases, V lost 8 bases, and 10 bases had no gene match. CDR1 LNHDA and CDR2 SQIVND come from the germline V gene (reference sequence). The CDR3 extends over 14 amino acids. CDR3 nucleotide sequence: TGTGCCAGTCAGCCGACAGGGATCGCCTATGGCTACACCTTC. It yields the protein CASQPTGIAYGYTF.

This clonotype was detected only once. V gene TRBV24-1 combines with J gene TRBJ2-1, with a possible D match to TRBD1 (6 bases). V was trimmed by 4 bases and J by 8 bases, leaving 20 bases between them. The germline CDR1 and CDR2 sequences are KGHDR and SFDVKD. This CDR3 has 16 amino acids. The CDR3 DNA reads TGTGCCACCAGTGAAGCACAGGGTGCCCCCGGGGATGAGCAGTTCTTC. Protein product: CATSEAQGAPGDEQFF.

V gene TRBV9 combines with J gene TRBJ1-2, with a weak D call TRBD1 (5 bases). CDR3 length: 15 amino acids. The germline V gene encodes CDR1 SGDLS and CDR2 YYNGEE. With 4 bases removed from V and 4 bases from J, the gap between germline ends came to 17 bases. CDR3 loop: CASSPDRQIFYGYTF. In DNA, the CDR3 is TGTGCCAGCAGCCCGGACCGACAGATTTTCTATGGCTACACCTTC.

The chain couples TRBV30 to TRBJ2-7; no clear D. The CDR3 contains 12 residues. Trimming pared 4 bases from V and 4 bases from J, leaving 11 bases between. Germline CDR1 GTSNPN, CDR2 SVGIG (reference sequence). CDR3 residues: CAWKSENYEQYF. The DNA of the CDR3 is TGTGCCTGGAAGAGTGAGAATTACGAGCAGTACTTC. Looking up the rest from reference TRBV30 and TRBJ2-7 gives the full variable domain: SQTIHQWPATLVQPVGSPLSLECTVEGTSNPNLYWYRQAAGRGLQLLFYSVGIGQISSEVPQNLSASRPQDRQFILSSKKLLLSDSGFYLCAWKSENYEQYFGPGTRLTVT.

This chain links TRBV14 with TRBJ2-3; TRBD1 agrees at 8 bases. The CDR3 loop spans 15 amino acids. The trim removed 2 bases at V and 0 bases at J, leaving 1 base unmatched. Germline values: CDR1 SGHDN, CDR2 FVKESK. Here the CDR3 DNA reads TGTGCCAGCAGCCAAAGGGACAGGAGCACAGATACGCAGTATTTT. Amino acids: CASSQRDRSTDTQYF.

This clonotype was detected only a few times. V gene TRBV7-3 combines with J gene TRBJ2-3; D is uncertain. In germline, CDR1 is SGHTA, CDR2 FQGTGA. V was trimmed by 1 base and J by 1 base, leaving 18 bases between them. The CDR3 runs 18 residues. The CDR3 loop is CASSLKARRTRGTDTQYF. CDR3 DNA sequence: TGTGCCAGCAGCTTAAAGGCAAGGCGGACGCGTGGCACAGATACGCAGTATTTT.

This clonotype has only a few counts. The V gene is TRBV10-3, the J gene TRBJ1-1; the D gene is possibly TRBD1 (5 bases). Germline V CDR1 and CDR2: ENHRY, SYGVKD. Trimming took off 8 bases at V and 6 bases at J, with 13 bases between the two ends. This CDR3 has 12 amino acids. The CDR3 bases are TGTGCCATCTCCGGACAATCTCCTGAAGCTTTCTTT. Its protein is CAISGQSPEAFF.

CDR3 loop: CSVGLIGELFF. CDR3 DNA: TGCAGCGTTGGTCTCATCGGGGAGCTGTTTTTT. The chain employs TRBV29-1 and TRBJ2-2; D call uncertain. Deletions cut 4 bases from V and 7 bases from J, with 7 bases between. The CDR3 runs 11 residues. From germline, CDR1 is SQVTM and CDR2 ANQGSEA.

As DNA, the CDR3 is TGTGCCAGCAGCCAAGAACTGCTAGCGGGGGGCACAGATACGCAGTATTTT. It is translated as CASSQELLAGGTDTQYF. This chain links TRBV3-1 with TRBJ2-3, with 10 bases that match TRBD2. The V segment lost 0 bases and the J segment 1 base; nucleotides outside the gene matches: 4. Per the germline V gene, CDR1 is LGHDT and CDR2 is YNNKEL (reference sequence). The CDR3 loop spans 17 amino acids.

This clonotype was detected a few times. The chain couples TRBV24-1 to TRBJ2-3, with TRBD1 matching 7 bases. With V trimmed by 9 bases and J by 6 bases, 14 bases remained unmatched. The germline CDR1 and CDR2 sequences are KGHDR and SFDVKD. The CDR3 is 15 residues long. This chain's CDR3 is CATGDSSDRSDTQYF. The CDR3 DNA follows: TGTGCCACCGGGGACAGCTCTGACAGATCGGATACGCAGTATTTT.

The table lists this clonotype with a few counts. The chain employs TRBV30 and TRBJ1-1, with TRBD1 as a possible D gene (5 bases). Per germline, CDR1 GTSNPN and CDR2 SVGIG (reference sequence). The V end lost 6 bases, the J end lost 0 bases, and 20 bases lay between the germline ends. The CDR3 sequence is 16 residues long. CDR3 residues: CACSGTSGLMNTEAFF. The CDR3 DNA is TGTGCCTGTTCCGGGACCTCGGGGCTAATGAACACTGAAGCTTTCTTT.

This clonotype was recorded a few times. The gene calls are TRBV12-3 or TRBV12-4 and TRBJ1-2, with D uncertain. V dropped 3 bases and J dropped 4 bases, with 12 bases sitting between them. CDR3 length: 14 amino acids. CDR3 region: CASSFMQPRYGYTF. CDR3 bases: TGTGCCAGCAGTTTTATGCAGCCACGCTATGGCTACACCTTC.

This clonotype was seen more than once but under ten times. The chain uses TRBV9 and TRBJ1-3; 7 bases are a match to TRBD1. Germline CDR1 and CDR2: SGDLS and YYNGEE. This CDR3 has 15 amino acids. V lost 0 bases, J lost 4 bases, and 4 bases stayed unmatched. CDR3 sequence (DNA): TGTGCCAGCAGCGTAGAGGGGGCGCAGGGAAACACCATATATTTT. Translating gives CASSVEGAQGNTIYF.

The chain links TRBV7-6 to TRBJ2-1; the match to TRBD1 covers 12 bases. CDR3 length equals 18 residues. Trimming at V came to 4 bases and at J to 8 bases, leaving 15 bases not matched to a gene. Germline V gives CDR1 SGHVS, CDR2 FNYEAQ. The CDR3 DNA sequence: TGTGCCAGCAGCTGTAAACATAACCGGGACAGGGGGCTCTATGAGCAGTTCTTC. Residues: CASSCKHNRDRGLYEQFF.

The CDR3: CASSTEDLGEDEQYF. CDR3 DNA sequence: TGCGCCAGCAGCACGGAAGACCTTGGGGAGGACGAGCAGTACTTC. The rearrangement links TRBV5-1 to TRBJ2-7, with a possible D match to TRBD2 (6 bases). V was pared by 4 bases and J by 5 bases, with 19 bases between. Germline-derived CDR1 and CDR2 are SGHRS and YFSETQ. The CDR3 totals 15 residues.

The V gene is TRBV12-3 or TRBV12-4, the J gene TRBJ2-2, with TRBD2 matching 9 bases. Trimming took 6 bases from V and 5 from J; bases not matched to a gene: 7. The CDR3 extends over 15 amino acids. CDR3 protein: CASRRGGADTGELFF. The CDR3 coding sequence is TGTGCCAGCAGGCGCGGGGGGGCCGATACCGGGGAGCTGTTTTTT.

CDR3 loop: CSVDRQGASGELFF. The CDR3 DNA reads as TGCAGCGTTGATAGGCAGGGGGCATCCGGGGAGCTGTTTTTT. The gene calls are TRBV29-1 and TRBJ2-2; 8 nucleotides align to TRBD1. Per germline, CDR1 SQVTM and CDR2 ANQGSEA. The length of the CDR3 is 14 residues. Unmatched junction bases numbered 6, after V lost 3 bases and J lost 6 bases.